The rows below give T cell receptor beta chains drawn from one sample of a study of shared clonotypes between healthy human individuals. Clones were sequenced by immunoSEQ multiplex PCR, and TCRdb holds only the in-frame ones, with some missing. The repertoire has a few million clones, roughly 95% of them found once; the top ten carry under 2%. The sequencing input was naive CD8+ T cells from PBMCs. The receptors derive from a man younger than 30 in good health. Some clones in this sample may be carry-over from other donors' samples. Both conserved end residues are part of each CDR3. Fields, in order: J gene, V gene, clone size, D gene, CDR3 protein, CDR3 DNA. D genes are given only for firm matches. Expanded clones are given a class, and other clones once, few, many or no size at all.

>TRBJ2-5|TRBV6-5|NA|NA
CASMSYGEGEETQYF
TGTGCCAGCATGTCGTATGGAGAGGGAGAAGAGACCCAGTACTTC
>TRBJ1-2|TRBV27|NA|NA
CASSFGTSYGYTF
TGTGCCAGCAGTTTCGGTACCTCCTATGGCTACACCTTC
>TRBJ2-1|TRBV9|NA|TRBD2
CASSWEGDYNEQFF
TGTGCCAGCAGTTGGGAGGGTGACTACAATGAGCAGTTCTTC
>TRBJ1-2|TRBV19|NA|NA
CASSSGTWDGYTF
TGTGCCAGTAGTTCCGGGACCTGGGATGGCTACACCTTC
>TRBJ2-1|TRBV5-4|NA|TRBD2
CASSSETSGPYNEQFF
TGTGCCAGCAGCTCCGAGACTAGCGGCCCCTACAATGAGCAGTTCTTC
>TRBJ1-2|TRBV27|NA|NA
CASSLRTGSDGYTF
TGTGCCAGCAGTTTAAGGACGGGGTCGGATGGCTACACCTTC
>TRBJ1-4|TRBV6-6|NA|TRBD1
CASSPGDRINEKLFF
TGTGCCAGCAGTCCCGGGGACAGGATTAATGAAAAACTGTTTTTT
>TRBJ1-6|TRBV30|NA|NA
CAWSVDFFANSPLHF
TGTGCCTGGAGTGTAGATTTTTTCGCCAATTCACCCCTCCACTTT
>TRBJ1-5|TRBV19|NA|NA
CASSIWGSSNQPQHF
TGTGCCAGTAGTATATGGGGGAGTAGCAATCAGCCCCAGCATTTT
>TRBJ1-2|TRBV15|once|TRBD1
CATSRGFDRGVYWDGYTF
TGTGCCACCAGCAGAGGATTCGACAGGGGGGTCTATTGGGATGGCTACACCTTC
>TRBJ2-7|TRBV27|NA|NA
CASSFLGRSHEQYF
TGTGCCAGCAGTTTTCTAGGGCGATCCCACGAGCAGTACTTC
>TRBJ2-7|TRBV15|NA|NA
CATAALRFYEQYF
TGTGCCACCGCGGCACTCCGATTCTACGAGCAGTACTTC
>TRBJ2-7|TRBV5-6|once|TRBD1
CASSTTGLSYDLVQYF
TGTGCCAGCAGCACGACAGGGCTATCCTACGATCTTGTGCAGTACTTC
>TRBJ2-7|TRBV28|NA|NA
CASSLYEGGNEQYF
TGTGCCAGCAGTTTATATGAGGGGGGCAACGAGCAGTACTTC
>TRBJ2-7|TRBV7-2|NA|NA
CASTPWREPYEQYF
TGTGCCAGCACCCCGTGGCGGGAACCCTACGAGCAGTACTTC
>TRBJ2-1|TRBV16|NA|NA
CASSQGGNEQFF
TGTGCCAGCAGCCAAGGGGGGAATGAGCAGTTCTTC
>TRBJ1-1|TRBV19|NA|NA
CASSPSDPLLNTEAFF
TGTGCCAGTAGTCCGTCAGACCCCCTGCTGAACACTGAAGCTTTCTTT
>TRBJ2-7|TRBV27|NA|TRBD2
CASSLGLADAYEQYF
TGTGCCAGCAGTTTAGGACTAGCGGACGCCTACGAGCAGTACTTC
>TRBJ2-6|TRBV13|NA|NA
CASSSLTGANVLTF
TGTGCCAGCAGCTCCCTAACTGGGGCCAACGTCCTGACTTTC
>TRBJ1-1|TRBV28|NA|NA
CASSLARGLNTEAFF
TGTGCCAGCAGTTTGGCCCGCGGGCTGAACACTGAAGCTTTCTTT
>TRBJ2-7|TRBV9|NA|NA
CASSVGAGPYEQYF
TGTGCCAGCAGCGTAGGGGCGGGGCCCTACGAGCAGTACTTC
>TRBJ2-3|TRBV19|NA|NA
CASSIVGPGTYTQYF
TGTGCCAGTAGTATCGTGGGACCCGGCACGTATACGCAGTATTTT
>TRBJ2-1|TRBV28|NA|NA
CASLKAGAYNEQFF
TGTGCCAGCCTCAAGGCGGGCGCCTACAATGAGCAGTTCTTC
>TRBJ2-3|TRBV13|NA|NA
CAIRAETTDTQYF
TGTGCCATCCGAGCGGAGACCACAGATACGCAGTATTTT
>TRBJ2-7|TRBV9|NA|NA
CASSEGYEQYF
TGTGCCAGCAGCGAGGGCTACGAGCAGTACTTC
>TRBJ2-2|TRBV7-6|once|NA
CASSLGAGQSTGELFF
TGTGCCAGCAGCTTAGGTGCGGGCCAAAGCACCGGGGAGCTGTTTTTT
>TRBJ2-2|TRBV5-1|NA|TRBD2
CASSVGRGASGKGDTGELFF
TGCGCCAGCAGCGTGGGCCGAGGGGCTAGCGGGAAGGGGGACACCGGGGAGCTGTTTTTT
>TRBJ2-7|TRBV7-9|NA|NA
CASSLPPGVRSYEQYF
TGTGCCAGCAGCCTTCCCCCAGGGGTTAGGTCCTACGAGCAGTACTTC
>TRBJ1-5|TRBV15|few|NA
CATSTSDRINQPQHF
TGTGCCACCAGCACCTCCGACAGGATCAATCAGCCCCAGCATTTT
>TRBJ2-5|TRBV7-9|NA|TRBD2
CASWAGGAETQYF
TGTGCCAGCTGGGCGGGAGGGGCGGAGACCCAGTACTTC